This TCR beta chain was sequenced for a study of PD-1 blockade in classical Hodgkin lymphoma. Measured with immunoSEQ multiplex PCR; TCRdb has only the in-frame clones, and not every one. This sample has tens of thousands of clones, with 76% found just once. V was clipped by 0 bases and J by 6 bases, with 8 bases between them. Germline assignment: CDR1 SGHDT and CDR2 YYEEEE. The CDR3 totals 13 residues. Whole-study findings and limits: Newly diagnosed patients had baseline TCR diversity that was reportedly lower than that of healthy donors.

There was relapse after autologous stem cell transplantation in every patient, and there was variation in brentuximab vedotin exposure. Reported best responses ranged across complete response, partial response or progressive disease. The sample holds a few counts of this clone. What it binds is unknown. The chain is built from TRBV5-6 and TRBJ2-3, with D perhaps matching TRBD1 or TRBD2 (6 bases each). Sample: peripheral blood mononuclear cells (PBMCs), taken before the second cycle of nivolumab. This sequence originates from a human donor with classical Hodgkin lymphoma. CDR3 residues: CASSLGGADTQYF. The CDR3 coding sequence is TGTGCCAGCAGCTTGGGGGGGGCCGATACGCAGTATTTT. The complete variable domain, with remaining parts taken from reference TRBV5-6 and TRBJ2-3, reads DAGVTQSPTHLIKTRGQQVTLRCSPKSGHDTVSWYQQALGQGPQFIFQYYEEEERQRGNFPDRFSGHQFPNYSSELNVNALLLGDSALYLCASSLGGADTQYFGPGTRLTVL.